The 15 T cell receptor beta chains listed next were all sequenced from one sample in a study of blood T cells in healthy people across ages. A second about 7 to 12 cycle PCR used barcoded and J-beta primers. From the 5' RACE reads, TCRdb called clonotypes with MiXCR, one entry per CDR3 protein. The sample shows about 690,000 distinct CDR3 sequences, less than 45% of them seen only once. Sequenced sample: blood. The receptors shown here come from a man at least 80 years old in good health.

The J gene is TRBJ2-4, the V gene TRBV15, with D possibly matching TRBD1 (7 bases). The tail of the sequence fits TRBJ2-7 better, so the J call may be wrong. Germline values: CDR1 LNHNV, CDR2 YYDKDF (reference sequence). The CDR3 is made up of 14 amino acids. The CDR3 nucleotides read TGTGCCACCAGCAGAAGACAGGGACTCTACGAGCAGTACTTC. Its protein is CATSRRQGLYEQYF.

This clonotype turned up a few times. The chain joins TRBV7-9 to TRBJ1-4, with TRBD1 matching 8 bases. This CDR3 has 15 residues. The junction had 0 bases not matched to a gene; V was cut back by 0 bases and J by 3 bases. Germline CDR1 is SEHNR and CDR2 is FQNEAQ (reference sequence). This chain's CDR3 is CASSLAGQANEKLFF. The CDR3 nucleotides are TGTGCCAGCAGCTTAGCGGGACAGGCTAATGAAAAACTGTTTTTT. The entire variable domain, with the rest obtained from reference TRBV7-9 and TRBJ1-4, is as follows: DTGVSQNPRHKITKRGQNVTFRCDPISEHNRLYWYRQTLGQGPEFLTYFQNEAQLEKSRLLSDRFSAERPKGSFSTLEIQRTEQGDSAMYLCASSLAGQANEKLFFGSGTQLSVL.

The V gene is TRBV12-3 or TRBV12-4, the J gene TRBJ2-1, with TRBD2 matching 8 bases. Trimming took 3 bases from V and 13 from J; bases not matched to a gene: 5. CDR3 length: 12 amino acids. Here the CDR3 reads CASSFSSGIQFF. DNA of the CDR3: TGTGCCAGCAGTTTTAGTAGCGGGATTCAGTTCTTC.

The V call is TRBV24-1, the J call TRBJ2-4, with a tentative D call TRBD1 (6 bases). The better agreement between TRBJ2-7 and the DNA end casts doubt on the J call. From germline, CDR1 is KGHDR and CDR2 SFDVKD. This CDR3 has 12 amino acids. Here the CDR3 DNA reads TGTGCCACCAGTCCAGGGGCCTACGAGCAGTACTTC. It is translated as CATSPGAYEQYF.

The gene calls are TRBV7-2 and TRBJ2-1; D possibly corresponds to TRBD1 (7 bases). This CDR3 has 15 residues. V was pared by 5 bases and J by 2 bases, with 13 bases between. Germline assignment: CDR1 SGHTA and CDR2 FQGNSA. The DNA of the CDR3 is TGTGCCAGCAGCAGACAGGGAGGCCCCTACAATGAGCAGTTCTTC. Amino acids: CASSRQGGPYNEQFF.

This CDR3 is CASSQDHGAGGYTF. In nucleotides, the CDR3 is TGCGCCAGCAGCCAAGATCATGGGGCCGGAGGCTACACCTTC. This chain joins TRBV4-3 and TRBJ1-2, with D perhaps matching TRBD1 (5 bases). The CDR3 has 14 residues. CDR1 and CDR2 (germline): LGHNA, YSLEER. The germline V and J ends were trimmed by 0 bases and 8 bases, with 13 bases remaining between them.

As concerns this clonotype: Mismatch with germline at one junction end may stem from a read error. This chain links TRBV5-1 with TRBJ1-2; 7 nucleotides match TRBD1. The CDR3 contains 15 residues. Per the germline V gene, CDR1 is SGHRS and CDR2 is YFSETQ. CDR3 DNA sequence: TGCGCCAGCAGTTTGGAGGGGGCGCGGGGCTATGGCTACACCTTC. Translation: CASSLEGARGYGYTF.

The chain recombines TRBV7-2 with TRBJ2-7; 11 positions agree with TRBD1. Trimming removed 0 bases from V and 6 bases from J; junction bases left unmatched: 4. Looked up from germline, CDR1 is SGHTA and CDR2 is FQGNSA. This CDR3 is 15 amino acids long. The CDR3 bases are TGTGCCAGCAGCTTAGCCCGGACAGGGGGCTGCGAGCAGTACTTC. Translating gives CASSLARTGGCEQYF.

This clonotype came up many times. The chain recombines TRBV29-1 with TRBJ2-6, with TRBD2 matching 7 bases. The V gene's germline CDR1 is SQVTM and CDR2 ANQGSEA. The V segment lost 3 bases and the J segment 1 base; nucleotides outside the gene matches: 3. This CDR3 comprises 15 residues. The CDR3 DNA sequence: TGCAGCGTTGAGGGAGGGGCTTCTGGGGCCAACGTCCTGACTTTC. This gives the protein CSVEGGASGANVLTF. Full variable domain (rest looked up from reference TRBV29-1 and TRBJ2-6): SAVISQKPSRDICQRGTSLTIQCQVDSQVTMMFWYRQQPGQSLTLIATANQGSEATYESGFVIDKFPISRPNLTFSTLTVSNMSPEDSSIYLCSVEGGASGANVLTFGAGSRLTVL.

CDR3 region: CASSLVAGPTYEQYF. DNA for the CDR3: TGCGCCAGCAGCTTGGTCGCCGGGCCCACCTACGAGCAGTACTTC. V is TRBV5-1 and J is TRBJ2-7, with D uncertain. The V and J ends lost 0 bases and 2 bases respectively, with 12 bases between them. The CDR3 length is 15 residues. CDR1 and CDR2 from the germline V gene are SGHRS and YFSETQ.

This clonotype was seen a handful of times. The chain is built from TRBV9 and TRBJ2-5; the match to TRBD2 covers 14 bases. The length of the CDR3 is 19 residues. V lost 2 bases and J lost 8; bases outside the gene matches: 17. Germline lookup yields CDR1 SGDLS and CDR2 YYNGEE. The CDR3 nucleotides are TGTGCCAGCAGCGTCCAGCCCCCTGGACTAGCGGGGGGCCATGTAACCCAGTACTTC. As protein: CASSVQPPGLAGGHVTQYF.

V gene TRBV10-3 combines with J gene TRBJ2-7; TRBD2 aligns across 15 bases. Germline V CDR1 and CDR2: ENHRY, SYGVKD. J gave up 1 base and V 5 bases, and 6 bases lay outside the gene matches. CDR3 size: 17 residues. The CDR3 DNA is TGTGCCATCAGTCTGGGACTAGCGGGAGGAGAGTCCTACGAGCAGTACTTC. Protein sequence: CAISLGLAGGESYEQYF.

This clonotype was detected only a few times. The V call is TRBV12-3 or TRBV12-4, the J call TRBJ2-1; tentative D call: TRBD1 (5 bases). The V end lost 6 bases, the J end lost 5 bases, and 17 bases lay between the germline ends. The CDR3 is 15 residues long. The CDR3 DNA follows: TGTGCCAGCAGCCTGAGAGGACAACTTGACAATGAGCAGTTCTTC. Translated: CASSLRGQLDNEQFF.

The gene calls are TRBV30 and TRBJ2-7; no clear D. V was pared by 0 bases and J by 5 bases, with 11 bases between. Germline V gene data show CDR1 as GTSNPN and CDR2 as SVGIG (reference sequence). CDR3 size: 13 residues. Written as DNA, the CDR3 is TGTGCCTGGAGTGTAGGGAATGCCCACGAGCAGTACTTC. Amino acid sequence: CAWSVGNAHEQYF.

This chain links TRBV12-3 or TRBV12-4 with TRBJ2-2; 8 bases are shared with TRBD1. The CDR3 sequence is 15 residues long. The J segment lost 6 bases and the V segment lost 6 bases, leaving 9 bases of the junction unmatched. The CDR3 region is CASSASGGRAGELFF. The CDR3 coding sequence is TGTGCCAGCAGCGCATCAGGGGGCAGAGCCGGGGAGCTGTTTTTT.